Listed below are T cell receptor beta chains from one sample, sequenced in a study of T cells in Graves' hyperthyroidism and ophthalmopathy. TCRdb re-derived calls from the multiplex PCR reads in MiXCR, one entry per CDR3 protein. The sample shows hundreds of thousands of distinct CDR3 sequences, less than 25% of them seen only once. The specimen sequenced was blood. The receptors were sampled from a man aged 25 to 40 with Graves' ophthalmopathy. Each CDR3 is given without its conserved first and last residue. Fields, in order: V gene, J gene, clone size, CDR3 protein. Only some rows state a clone size, as once, few, many or a class for expanded clones.

v_gene: TRBV28
j_gene: TRBJ1-3
abundance: -
CDR3aa: ASRSDRSAGNTIY

v_gene: TRBV6-1
j_gene: TRBJ1-5
abundance: few
CDR3aa: ASSRETGYSNQPQH

v_gene: TRBV7-9
j_gene: TRBJ2-7
abundance: -
CDR3aa: ASSHSDRGDERY

v_gene: TRBV30
j_gene: TRBJ1-1
abundance: many
CDR3aa: AWRGYTEAF

v_gene: TRBV6-2/TRBV6-3
j_gene: TRBJ2-7
abundance: few
CDR3aa: ASSSPGQKFYEQY

v_gene: TRBV4-1
j_gene: TRBJ2-3
abundance: -
CDR3aa: ASSQDPGPADTQY

v_gene: TRBV12-3/TRBV12-4
j_gene: TRBJ1-2
abundance: -
CDR3aa: ASSSGRRGGYT

v_gene: TRBV27
j_gene: TRBJ2-3
abundance: -
CDR3aa: ASSTAGVGADTQY

v_gene: TRBV9
j_gene: TRBJ1-3
abundance: few
CDR3aa: ASSVERRKSSGNTIY

v_gene: TRBV5-1
j_gene: TRBJ2-5
abundance: once
CDR3aa: ASSAATGGRETQY

v_gene: TRBV19
j_gene: TRBJ2-1
abundance: few
CDR3aa: ASSLPPSGVYNEQF

v_gene: TRBV27
j_gene: TRBJ2-7
abundance: few
CDR3aa: ASGRTSGYYEQY

v_gene: TRBV11-2
j_gene: TRBJ2-3
abundance: few
CDR3aa: ASSFLSVREGTDTQY

v_gene: TRBV18
j_gene: TRBJ2-2
abundance: few
CDR3aa: ASSLDLASNTGELF

v_gene: TRBV4-1
j_gene: TRBJ1-1
abundance: few
CDR3aa: ASSQELGFTEAF

v_gene: TRBV20-1
j_gene: TRBJ2-1
abundance: -
CDR3aa: SARGREVRYNEQF

v_gene: TRBV11-2
j_gene: TRBJ2-7
abundance: many
CDR3aa: ASSYPWGDRSAEQY

v_gene: TRBV18
j_gene: TRBJ1-4
abundance: -
CDR3aa: ASSPLLGGDEKLF

v_gene: TRBV2
j_gene: TRBJ2-7
abundance: -
CDR3aa: ASRLANSYEQY

v_gene: TRBV6-2/TRBV6-3
j_gene: TRBJ1-3
abundance: -
CDR3aa: ASSSISSGQAGNTIY

v_gene: TRBV28
j_gene: TRBJ1-6
abundance: many
CDR3aa: ASSNRGSYNSPLH

v_gene: TRBV5-1
j_gene: TRBJ1-2
abundance: many
CDR3aa: ASSSDPGDYGYT

v_gene: TRBV5-6
j_gene: TRBJ2-2
abundance: -
CDR3aa: ASSFLDGTGELF

v_gene: TRBV4-1
j_gene: TRBJ2-3
abundance: few
CDR3aa: ASSHGLAGVGDTQY

v_gene: TRBV5-6
j_gene: TRBJ1-1
abundance: -
CDR3aa: ASSGGGGAF

v_gene: TRBV20-1
j_gene: TRBJ2-1
abundance: few
CDR3aa: SARGRENYNEQF

v_gene: TRBV25-1
j_gene: TRBJ1-1
abundance: few
CDR3aa: ASTTVNTEAF

v_gene: TRBV28
j_gene: TRBJ2-5
abundance: -
CDR3aa: ASSSNDTPGLRETQY

v_gene: TRBV28
j_gene: TRBJ1-1
abundance: few
CDR3aa: ASTLAGPTEAF

v_gene: TRBV5-1
j_gene: TRBJ2-7
abundance: many
CDR3aa: ASSLRVVAGSHEQY

v_gene: TRBV20-1
j_gene: TRBJ1-2
abundance: many
CDR3aa: SASRKGAGQPYGYT

v_gene: TRBV14
j_gene: TRBJ2-1
abundance: few
CDR3aa: ASSQRLLSSYNEQF

v_gene: TRBV2
j_gene: TRBJ1-2
abundance: many
CDR3aa: ASSDPGGNYGYT

v_gene: TRBV6-1
j_gene: TRBJ1-5
abundance: -
CDR3aa: ASGIGVPPQPQH

v_gene: TRBV10-3
j_gene: TRBJ1-2
abundance: -
CDR3aa: AISESPEYNYGYT

v_gene: TRBV6-5
j_gene: TRBJ2-5
abundance: -
CDR3aa: ASAGLAGQETQY

v_gene: TRBV11-2
j_gene: TRBJ2-3
abundance: many
CDR3aa: ASGLQGSSTDTQY

v_gene: TRBV6-1
j_gene: TRBJ2-2
abundance: few
CDR3aa: ASSETGLRGTGELF

v_gene: TRBV6-2/TRBV6-3
j_gene: TRBJ1-5
abundance: -
CDR3aa: ASSYNGANQPQH

v_gene: TRBV27
j_gene: TRBJ2-3
abundance: few
CDR3aa: ASISRGGTDTQY

v_gene: TRBV5-1
j_gene: TRBJ2-7
abundance: many
CDR3aa: ASSFSQTRYEQY

v_gene: TRBV5-6
j_gene: TRBJ2-1
abundance: -
CDR3aa: ASSPRTSGSVYNEQF

v_gene: TRBV2
j_gene: TRBJ2-1
abundance: many
CDR3aa: ASSEVEGGPENEQF

v_gene: TRBV24-1
j_gene: TRBJ1-5
abundance: few
CDR3aa: ATSMDGLQPQH

v_gene: TRBV7-9
j_gene: TRBJ2-7
abundance: -
CDR3aa: ASSSTGLIFPRTYEQY

v_gene: TRBV28
j_gene: TRBJ2-1
abundance: -
CDR3aa: ASSLPAGLNNEQL

v_gene: TRBV2
j_gene: TRBJ1-1
abundance: many
CDR3aa: ASRRVNTEAF

v_gene: TRBV19
j_gene: TRBJ2-2
abundance: few
CDR3aa: ASSKSGDNTGELF

v_gene: TRBV24-1
j_gene: TRBJ2-1
abundance: -
CDR3aa: ATSDFPRYNEQF

v_gene: TRBV6-6
j_gene: TRBJ2-7
abundance: few
CDR3aa: ASSYSVSAGTSGTEQY

v_gene: TRBV12-3/TRBV12-4
j_gene: TRBJ2-5
abundance: few
CDR3aa: ASSPGEGGGFQETQY